These T cell receptor beta chains were read from a single sample in a study of cytomegalovirus exposure and HLA in healthy donors. Clones were read by immunoSEQ multiplex PCR, and TCRdb kept only the in-frame ones, dropping some. The data contain 40,000 or so clones, approximately 75% of them singletons. Input material: PBMCs. The source of these receptors is a man aged 30 to 39 in good health and CMV-seronegative. The CDR3 runs from the conserved cysteine through the conserved F or W. Some rows have no size entry. The others give once, few or many, or a class for an expanded clone.

few	TRBV29-1	TRBJ2-7	CSVIGTGVSYEQYF
NA	TRBV19	TRBJ1-5	CASSTDRASNQPQHF
NA	TRBV19	TRBJ2-1	CASSILPGQPNEQFF
NA	TRBV5-1	TRBJ2-3	CASSLGLAGGPTDTQYF
once	TRBV29-1	TRBJ2-1	CSCRADYNEQFF
NA	TRBV11-2	TRBJ2-3	CASSLAGTGVETDTQYF
NA	TRBV4-2	TRBJ2-3	CASSQRLELTDTQYF
once	TRBV18	TRBJ1-3	CASSPTGQNSGNTIYF
NA	TRBV28	TRBJ1-4	CASSFQGWEKLFF
NA	TRBV21-1	TRBJ1-5	CASSPTGISNQPQHF
NA	TRBV7-8	TRBJ2-7	CASSSEGISYEQYF
NA	TRBV15	TRBJ2-3	CATSRLASSTDTQYF
NA	TRBV4-1	TRBJ2-5	CASSQTLAGGSVGETQYF
NA	TRBV21-1	TRBJ1-1	CASSIDRGRMNTEAFF
few	TRBV9	TRBJ1-1	CASSVDPQGAQGTEAFF
NA	TRBV6-4	TRBJ2-2	CASSPGLDTGELFF
NA	TRBV19	TRBJ2-4	CASSIGQKNIQYF
NA	TRBV5-1	TRBJ2-1	CASSLAGGDNEQFF
NA	TRBV7-8	TRBJ1-2	CASSNERGSLYGYTF
NA	TRBV2	TRBJ1-1	CASRFSAGQNTEAFF